The source of this TCR beta chain is a study of CD8 T cells in Susac syndrome (dated by TCRdb to the late 2010s). Notes on the research overall: Of the Susac syndrome patients who were sequenced, about 6 had clinically active disease and eight were in clinical remission. Susac syndrome patients were therapy-naive, on corticosteroids (some also receiving IVIg), or on IVIg alone at blood withdrawal. The study used repertoire sequencing to test whether antigen drove CD8+ T cell activation and differentiation in Susac syndrome. The research as a whole found: The TCR sequencing and HLA analysis was acknowledged to have included a relatively small number of individuals. The CD4+ T cell repertoire of patients with Susac syndrome showed no detectable clonal expansion.

RNA was extracted using the RNeasy kit, and about 0.5 to 1 ug of the RNA was reverse transcribed with random hexamers. The immunoSEQ multiplex PCR assay, which covers 54 Vbeta and 13 Jbeta segments, was used to amplify TCR beta CDR3 regions. PCR amplification bias was corrected by using a synthetic template baseline for primer optimization and computational correction. The authors' pipeline ran thus. Reads were assigned to V, D and J genes according to IMGT and analyzed in immunoSEQ Analyzer, with only productive sequences retained. Clonality was calculated as one minus the Shannon entropy normalized by log2 of the number of productive unique sequences. Public and private clones were assessed among the 100 most prevalent clones of each patient and control. Clones were defined as Susac-specific when absent from the healthy and MS cohorts, from over a thousand published viral clones and from other ImmuneACCESS disease sequences. Through fastp at Q25 and MiXCR, TCRdb rebuilt clones from the public reads, retaining in-frame beta chains. Here each entry gathers all rows of one CDR3 protein and keeps the most common genes and DNA. The V and J calls here are based on TCRdb, not the publication. Present in this sample are under 200,000 distinct CDR3 sequences, about 96% of which were seen just once. The ten top clones hold 0.12% of the sample.

Peripheral blood CD8+ and CD4+ T cells from healthy donors, Susac syndrome patients and multiple sclerosis patients were profiled using high-throughput TCR beta sequencing. Recently defined diagnostic criteria for definite or probable disease were met by the Susac syndrome patients. Bulk CD8+ and CD4+ T cells were purified by magnetic negative isolation, whereas CD8+ TEMRA cells were enriched by FACS. Blood was collected in EDTA tubes and processed within 24 hours, with PBMCs isolated through density gradient centrifugation. PBMCs intended for TCR sequencing were cryopreserved in liquid nitrogen and thawed later in a water bath at 37 degrees C. A purity of at least 90% was achieved for sorted or isolated CD4+, CD8+ and CD8+ TEMRA cells. The germline V gene (reference sequence) specifies LGHDT as CDR1 and YNNKEL as CDR2. The CDR3 sequence holds 15 residues, the cysteine and phenylalanine included. This entry keeps only the CDR3 DNA: 45 bases, framed from base 1. The V and J ends are trimmed by 0 bases and 5 bases, leaving 13 bases between them.

Concerning this clonotype itself: The clone's antigen remains unknown. Per-base qualities were not stored, and no clone one base away is much larger.

The chain links TRBV3-1 with TRBJ2-5, and the D gene may be TRBD1, 6 bases matching. Sequenced input: CD4+ T cells from PBMCs. The clonotype originates from a human donor with Susac syndrome. The DNA reads as follows: TGTGCCAGCAGCCAAGATGTTGGGGGCAGGGAGACCCAGTACTTC. It encodes CASSQDVGGRETQYF.